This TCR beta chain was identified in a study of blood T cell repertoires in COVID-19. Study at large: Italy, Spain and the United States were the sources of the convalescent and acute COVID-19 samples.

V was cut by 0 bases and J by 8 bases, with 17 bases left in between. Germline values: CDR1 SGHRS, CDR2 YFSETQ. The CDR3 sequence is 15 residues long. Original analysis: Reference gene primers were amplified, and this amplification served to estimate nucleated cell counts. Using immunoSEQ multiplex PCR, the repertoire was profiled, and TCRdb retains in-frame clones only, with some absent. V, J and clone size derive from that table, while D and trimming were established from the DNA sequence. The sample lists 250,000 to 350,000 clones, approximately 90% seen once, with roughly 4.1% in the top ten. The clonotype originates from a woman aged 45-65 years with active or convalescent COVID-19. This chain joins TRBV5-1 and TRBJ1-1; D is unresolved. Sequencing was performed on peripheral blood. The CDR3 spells CASSLDSSGYKEAFF. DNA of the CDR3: TGCGCCAGCAGCTTGGATTCATCCGGGTATAAGGAAGCTTTCTTT.